This TCR beta chain is drawn from a study of blood T cell repertoires in COVID-19. V lost 0 bases and J lost 5, with 10 bases in between. Germline values: CDR1 LNHNV, CDR2 YYDKDF (reference sequence). The CDR3 is made up of 15 amino acids. The method was immunoSEQ multiplex PCR; TCRdb's version includes in-frame clones alone and lacks a portion of them. The sample contains 400,000 to 500,000 clones, roughly 88% of which appear only once. Participants were placed into cohorts based on the clinical history they reported. The genes are TRBV15 and TRBJ1-4, with unresolved D. Material for sequencing was PBMCs or T cells enriched from blood (not recorded which). This clonotype was obtained from a woman under 30 who had been exposed to COVID-19. This CDR3 is CATSREASKNEKLFF. The CDR3 nucleotides read TGTGCCACCAGCAGAGAGGCCAGTAAAAATGAAAAACTGTTTTTT.